The 26 T cell receptor beta chains reported below all come from one sample, sequenced in a study of cytomegalovirus exposure and HLA in healthy donors. Use of 60 Vbeta and 13 Jbeta primers characterized the PCR. The repertoire was sequenced with immunoSEQ multiplex PCR; TCRdb's copy has only in-frame clones and lacks some. The data show about 210,000 clones, less than 90% seen once. The sequenced sample consisted of PBMCs. These receptors all stem from a woman aged 25 to 39 in good health and CMV-seronegative.

The chain has TRBV6-1 and TRBJ2-7; weak D call: TRBD2 (5 bases). With 2 bases removed from V and 1 base from J, the gap between germline ends came to 9 bases. Germline V lookup: CDR1 MNHNS, CDR2 SASEGT. This CDR3 has 14 residues. DNA for the CDR3: TGTGCCAGCAGTGAATACGGAGGTTCCTACGAGCAGTACTTC. This gives the protein CASSEYGGSYEQYF.

The chain couples TRBV6-5 to TRBJ1-5, with 7 nucleotides matching TRBD1. The V gene's germline CDR1 is MNHEY and CDR2 SVGAGI. This CDR3 has 14 amino acids. V trimming: 3 bases; J trimming: 8 bases; junction bases outside the gene matches: 7. CDR3 sequence reads: CASSYTGDMEPQHF. The CDR3 bases are TGTGCCAGCAGTTATACAGGGGACATGGAGCCCCAGCATTTT.

The genes are TRBV4-1 and TRBJ2-4; D remains ambiguous. The V and J ends lost 4 bases and 0 bases respectively, with 10 bases between them. Looked up from germline, CDR1 is MGHRA and CDR2 is YSYEKL. CDR3 length: 15 amino acids. The CDR3 region is CASSLNSLAKNIQYF. The CDR3 DNA is TGCGCCAGCAGCCTTAATAGCTTAGCCAAAAACATTCAGTACTTC.

J is TRBJ2-3 and V is TRBV7-2, with TRBD2 identical over 8 bases. With V trimmed by 4 bases and J by 4 bases, 4 bases remained unmatched. CDR3 size: 14 residues. Germline lookup yields CDR1 SGHTA and CDR2 FQGNSA. The chain's CDR3 is CASSSGLVADTQYF. The CDR3 region has the DNA TGTGCCAGCAGCTCGGGACTAGTGGCAGATACGCAGTATTTT.

This clone was picked up a small number of times. The CDR3 loop is CATSRGAGGYQETQYF. CDR3 in DNA: TGTGCCACCTCTAGGGGGGCGGGGGGATACCAAGAGACCCAGTACTTC. The V call is TRBV7-8, the J call TRBJ2-5, with 8 bases that match TRBD2. The CDR3 covers 16 residues. J lost 0 bases, V lost 10 bases, and 13 bases had no gene match. The germline gives CDR1 SGHVS, CDR2 FQNEAQ.

The chain employs TRBV10-2 and TRBJ1-3; possibly TRBD1 for D (6 bases). CDR3 size: 16 residues. Germline V gives CDR1 WSHSY, CDR2 SAAADI. V was clipped by 2 bases and J by 2 bases, with 13 bases between them. The CDR3 nucleotides read TGCGCCAGCAGTGAGCCAAACAGGGTCGCTGGAAACACCATATATTTT. Protein product: CASSEPNRVAGNTIYF.

This clone has a single count. The rearrangement uses TRBV19 and TRBJ1-4; weak D call: TRBD1 (5 bases). The V gene's germline CDR1 is LNHDA and CDR2 SQIVND (reference sequence). This CDR3 contains 14 residues. Trimming took 8 bases from V and 1 from J, leaving 11 bases between them. CDR3 DNA: TGTGCCAGTCGCGACAGACTAACTAATGAAAAACTGTTTTTT. Protein product: CASRDRLTNEKLFF.

The chain employs TRBV7-9 and TRBJ2-2, with 8 positions matching TRBD2. V was pared by 8 bases and J by 2 bases, with 7 bases of the junction left unmatched. Germline lookup yields CDR1 SEHNR and CDR2 FQNEAQ (reference sequence). This CDR3 is built from 15 residues. CDR3 bases: TGTGCCAGCGGCAGAGCGGGGGAAAACACCGGGGAGCTGTTTTTT. Amino acids: CASGRAGENTGELFF.

The chain recombines TRBV7-2 with TRBJ2-3; the match to TRBD2 covers 8 bases. V lost 4 bases and J lost 5; bases outside the gene matches: 11. The CDR3 contains 16 residues. Germline loops: CDR1 SGHTA, CDR2 FQGNSA. CDR3 amino acids: CASSSARSGVVDTQYF. For the CDR3, the DNA is TGTGCCAGCAGCTCCGCCCGTAGCGGGGTCGTAGATACGCAGTATTTT.

This chain connects TRBV27 to TRBJ2-7, with TRBD2 matching 7 bases. CDR3 size: 13 residues. The trim removed 4 bases at V and 6 bases at J, leaving 6 bases unmatched. Germline assignment: CDR1 MNHEY and CDR2 SMNVEV (reference sequence). CDR3 residues: CASSSIAGVEQYF. CDR3 bases: TGTGCCAGCAGTTCCATCGCGGGAGTCGAGCAGTACTTC.

CDR3 residues: CASSSQGAPIEKLFF. The CDR3 DNA follows: TGTGCCAGCAGTAGTCAGGGGGCGCCGATTGAAAAACTGTTTTTT. The rearrangement joins TRBV6-1 to TRBJ1-4, with 8 bases matching TRBD1. The CDR3 is 15 amino acids. The germline CDR1 and CDR2 sequences are MNHNS and SASEGT. J gave up 7 bases and V 5 bases, and 9 bases lay outside the gene matches.

The CDR3 loop reads CASSVTSSGTGFSDTQYF. The CDR3 DNA is TGTGCCAGCAGCGTCACCAGTAGCGGGACAGGGTTTTCCGATACGCAGTATTTT. The rearrangement links TRBV9 to TRBJ2-3; maybe TRBD1 (9 bases). The V gene's germline CDR1 is SGDLS and CDR2 YYNGEE. The CDR3 has 18 residues. The V and J ends lost 2 bases and 6 bases respectively, with 25 bases between them.

This sequence joins TRBV5-6 and TRBJ2-7; D unresolved. This CDR3 is built from 12 residues. CDR1 and CDR2 from the germline V gene are SGHDT and YYEEEE. The V and J ends lost 4 bases and 3 bases respectively, with 8 bases between them. Here the CDR3 DNA reads TGTGCCAGCAGCGCAAGTAGCTACGAGCAGTACTTC. It codes for CASSASSYEQYF. Looking up the rest from reference TRBV5-6 and TRBJ2-7 gives the full variable domain: DAGVTQSPTHLIKTRGQQVTLRCSPKSGHDTVSWYQQALGQGPQFIFQYYEEEERQRGNFPDRFSGHQFPNYSSELNVNALLLGDSALYLCASSASSYEQYFGPGTRLTVT.

V usage is TRBV11-2 and J usage is TRBJ2-7; weak D call: TRBD2 (6 bases). Germline V lookup: CDR1 SGHAT, CDR2 FQNNGV. The CDR3 spans 15 residues. Trimming removed 1 base at V and 3 bases at J, with 13 bases between. The CDR3: CASSLGAGGDYEQYF. The CDR3 DNA reads TGTGCCAGCAGCTTAGGGGCTGGCGGGGACTACGAGCAGTACTTC.

This clone was found a few times. J is TRBJ2-1 and V is TRBV11-3; 11 bases are a match to TRBD2. CDR3 length equals 14 residues. The V gene's germline CDR1 is SGHNT and CDR2 YENEEA. V shed 4 bases, J shed 7 bases, and the junction held 3 bases outside the gene matches. The CDR3 nucleotides are TGTGCCAGCAGCTACTCTAGCGGGAGGAATGAGCAGTTCTTC. This translates into CASSYSSGRNEQFF. Together with reference TRBV11-3 and TRBJ2-1, the CDR3 gives the full variable domain: EAGVVQSPRYKIIEKKQPVAFWCNPISGHNTLYWYLQNLGQGPELLIRYENEEAVDDSQLPKDRFSAERLKGVDSTLKIQPAELGDSAVYLCASSYSSGRNEQFFGPGTRLTVL.

The V gene is TRBV6-1, the J gene TRBJ1-5; the match to TRBD1 covers 8 bases. Germline V gene lookup returns CDR1 MNHNS and CDR2 SASEGT. The CDR3 runs 15 residues. Trimming cost V 1 base and J 2 bases; bases outside gene matches: 1. CDR3 amino acids: CASSEDRGGNQPQHF. The CDR3 DNA sequence: TGTGCCAGCAGTGAAGACAGGGGGGGCAATCAGCCCCAGCATTTT.

This chain joins TRBV5-1 and TRBJ2-1; 9 bases are a match to TRBD1. CDR1 and CDR2 (germline): SGHRS, YFSETQ. Trimming took 7 bases from V and 4 from J; bases not matched to a gene: 9. The CDR3 runs 15 residues. CDR3 nucleotides: TGCGCCAGCGGGCTTGGACAGGGGAAATACAATGAGCAGTTCTTC. Protein sequence: CASGLGQGKYNEQFF.

The rearrangement uses TRBV2 and TRBJ2-5, with 12 bases aligning to TRBD2. Germline V gives CDR1 SNHLY, CDR2 FYNNEI. Losses at the gene ends were 5 bases for V and 11 bases for J; bases not matched to a gene: 9. This CDR3 is built from 14 residues. The CDR3 is CASSRLAGVFEQYF. CDR3 DNA: TGTGCCAGCAGTAGACTAGCGGGAGTTTTTGAGCAGTACTTC.

J is TRBJ2-7 and V is TRBV19; TRBD2 is a possible D gene (6 bases). Trimming removed 4 bases at V and 7 bases at J, with 17 bases between. Germline CDR1 LNHDA, CDR2 SQIVND (reference sequence). This CDR3 has 14 residues. CDR3 region: CASSNRLAPSEQYF. The CDR3 bases are TGTGCCAGTAGTAACCGGCTAGCGCCTAGTGAGCAGTACTTC.

Regarding this clone: The germline gene is not matched at one end of the junction; a read error may be the cause. This chain connects TRBV28 to TRBJ1-1; the D is unclear. This CDR3 spans 11 amino acids. The germline V gene has CDR1 MDHEN and CDR2 SYDVKM. The CDR3 bases are TGTGCCAGCAGTTTAAACAGTGAAGCTTTCTTT. Amino acid sequence: CASSLNSEAFF.

J is TRBJ1-2 and V is TRBV29-1; 10 nucleotides agree with TRBD1. Trimming took 6 bases from V and 2 from J; bases not matched to a gene: 3. The germline V gene encodes CDR1 SQVTM and CDR2 ANQGSEA. The CDR3 contains 13 residues. CDR3 nucleotides: TGCAGCGTACCGGGACAGGGGAACTATGGCTACACCTTC. Protein: CSVPGQGNYGYTF.

The J gene is TRBJ1-2, the V gene TRBV5-1; 7 bases are a match to TRBD1. Unmatched junction bases numbered 3, after V lost 4 bases and J lost 0 bases. CDR1 SGHRS and CDR2 YFSETQ come from the germline V gene. The CDR3 extends over 14 amino acids. DNA for the CDR3: TGCGCCAGCAGCCCCGGGACAGCTAACTATGGCTACACCTTC. It translates to CASSPGTANYGYTF.

V is TRBV5-1 and J is TRBJ2-7; TRBD2 aligns across 7 bases. V lost 4 bases and J lost 7; bases outside the gene matches: 8. The CDR3 is made up of 13 amino acids. Germline V gives CDR1 SGHRS, CDR2 YFSETQ. Here the CDR3 reads CASSPQAAGEQYF. The CDR3 bases are TGCGCCAGCAGCCCCCAGGCAGCGGGGGAGCAGTACTTC.

A word on this clone: Other DNA variants within this sample encode the same CDR3. This sequence joins TRBV5-1 and TRBJ2-3; D remains ambiguous. CDR1 and CDR2 from the germline V gene are SGHRS and YFSETQ. The CDR3 covers 12 residues. The V end lost 2 bases, the J end lost 6 bases, and 7 bases lay between the germline ends. The CDR3: CASSFSGDTQYF. The CDR3 nucleotides read TGCGCCAGCAGCTTTAGTGGTGATACGCAGTATTTT.

J is TRBJ2-7 and V is TRBV9; 10 nucleotides align to TRBD2. The germline CDR1 and CDR2 sequences are SGDLS and YYNGEE. The CDR3 is 13 residues long. V dropped 3 bases and J dropped 4; count of bases not matched to a gene: 1. The CDR3 nucleotides read TGTGCCAGCAGCGCTAGCGGGAGTTACGAGCAGTACTTC. Translated, it gives CASSASGSYEQYF. The full variable domain, with the rest looked up from reference TRBV9 and TRBJ2-7, is DSGVTQTPKHLITATGQRVTLRCSPRSGDLSVYWYQQSLDQGLQFLIQYYNGEERAKGNILERFSAQQFPDLHSELNLSSLELGDSALYFCASSASGSYEQYFGPGTRLTVT.

The sample holds one count of this clone. The chain combines TRBV5-1 with TRBJ2-7; unclear D gene. Germline V gene data show CDR1 as SGHRS and CDR2 as YFSETQ. Trimming cost V 1 base and J 5 bases, with 16 bases left between them. The CDR3 sequence is 15 residues long. The DNA for the CDR3 is TGCGCCAGCAGCTTGTCCGGGTCTGATATGAACGAGCAGTACTTC. Its protein product is CASSLSGSDMNEQYF.